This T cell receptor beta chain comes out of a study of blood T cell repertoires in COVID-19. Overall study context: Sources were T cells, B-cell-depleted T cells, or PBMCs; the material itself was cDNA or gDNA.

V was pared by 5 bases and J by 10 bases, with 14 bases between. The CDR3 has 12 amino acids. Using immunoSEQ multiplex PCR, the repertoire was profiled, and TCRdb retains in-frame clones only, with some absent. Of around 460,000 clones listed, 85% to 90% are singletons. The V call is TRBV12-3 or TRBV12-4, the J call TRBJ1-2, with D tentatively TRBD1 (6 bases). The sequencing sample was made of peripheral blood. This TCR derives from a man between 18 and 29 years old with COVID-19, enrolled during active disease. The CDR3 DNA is TGTGCCAGCAGTGGGACACCCGCGGCCTACACCTTC. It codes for CASSGTPAAYTF.